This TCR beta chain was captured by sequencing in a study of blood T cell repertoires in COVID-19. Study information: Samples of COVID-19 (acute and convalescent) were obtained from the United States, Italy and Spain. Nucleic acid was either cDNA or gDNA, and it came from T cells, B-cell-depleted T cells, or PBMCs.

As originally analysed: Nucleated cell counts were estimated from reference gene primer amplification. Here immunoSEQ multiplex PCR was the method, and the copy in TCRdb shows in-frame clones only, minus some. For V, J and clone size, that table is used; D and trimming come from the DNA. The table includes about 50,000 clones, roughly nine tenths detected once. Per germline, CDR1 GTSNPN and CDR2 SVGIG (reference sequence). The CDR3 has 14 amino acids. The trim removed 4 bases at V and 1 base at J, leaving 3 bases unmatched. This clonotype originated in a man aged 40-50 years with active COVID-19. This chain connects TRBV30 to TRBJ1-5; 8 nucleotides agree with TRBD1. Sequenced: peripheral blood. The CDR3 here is CAWTGGGSNQPQHF. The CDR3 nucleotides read TGTGCCTGGACAGGGGGCGGCAGCAATCAGCCCCAGCATTTT.